One sample yielded the 32 T cell receptor beta chains listed below, sequenced in a study of cytomegalovirus exposure and HLA in healthy donors (dated by TCRdb to 2017 to 2019). Libraries were made using the immunoSEQ multiplex PCR assay. This is the immuneACCESS table as TCRdb keeps it, with only in-frame sequences that have V and J called. A part of the clones is gone; compared with another copy, unresolved V genes explain less than half, and the rest is unexplained. A total of some 170,000 clones appear in this sample, roughly 89% of them only once. About a tenth of the sample is taken by the ten largest. The specimen was PBMCs. These receptors were obtained from a woman between 18 and 29 years old in good health and CMV-seropositive.

The chain employs TRBV7-2 and TRBJ2-2; TRBD1 agrees at 8 bases. The CDR3 runs 13 residues. CDR1 is SGHTA and CDR2 is FQGNSA in the germline V gene. V gave up 5 bases and J gave up 7 bases; unmatched junction bases: 3. CDR3 DNA sequence: TGTGCCAGCAGCCCAGGGGGCTTCGGGGAGCTGTTTTTT. Its translation: CASSPGGFGELFF. Using reference TRBV7-2 and TRBJ2-2 for the parts outside the CDR3, the full variable domain is GAGVSQSPSNKVTEKGKDVELRCDPISGHTALYWYRQSLGQGLEFLIYFQGNSAPDKSGLPSDRFSAERTGGSVSTLTIQRTQQEDSAVYLCASSPGGFGELFFGEGSRLTVL.

A single count supports this clone. The V gene is TRBV6-8, the J gene TRBJ2-7, with no clear D. Germline V gene data show CDR1 as MNHGY and CDR2 as SAAAGT. The CDR3 sequence is 14 residues long. Between the trimmed V and J ends, which lost 2 bases and 2 bases, there was a span of 10 bases. The CDR3, as DNA: TGTGCCAGCAGTTACGGAGTCAGAACCTACGAGCAGTACTTC. It yields the protein CASSYGVRTYEQYF.

V gene TRBV7-8 combines with J gene TRBJ1-5; D might be TRBD1 (6 bases). This CDR3 is built from 14 residues. CDR1 is SGHVS and CDR2 is FQNEAQ in the germline V gene. V lost 5 bases to trimming and J lost 4 bases, with 12 bases between them. In DNA, the CDR3 is TGTGCCAGCAGCCAGGACAGCGTTAATCAGCCCCAGCATTTT. Its protein is CASSQDSVNQPQHF.

The chain links TRBV28 to TRBJ1-1; D is uncertain. V shed 5 bases and J shed 0 bases, with 22 bases lying between them. The germline gives CDR1 MDHEN, CDR2 SYDVKM. This CDR3 has 18 residues. This CDR3 reads CASSRPGSRRGLNTEAFF. Here the CDR3 DNA reads TGTGCCAGCAGTCGCCCGGGATCGCGACGTGGACTGAACACTGAAGCTTTCTTT.

As to this clone: This is likely a read error, given that the CDR3 carries no conserved phenylalanine or tryptophan at its end. The DNA is omitted, as the CDR3 cannot be located on it reliably, and the CDR3 follows TCRdb's listing. The CDR3 reads CAWRSSGGLRC. The V call is TRBV30, the J call TRBJ2-7; the listed D gene, TRBD1, was not tested against the DNA. Per the germline V gene, CDR1 is GTSNPN and CDR2 is SVGIG (reference sequence). The CDR3 is made up of 11 amino acids, end residues included.

The V and J genes are TRBV5-1 and TRBJ2-6; D is perhaps TRBD2 (5 bases). This CDR3 is built from 16 residues. CDR1 and CDR2 (germline): SGHRS, YFSETQ. Trimming took 4 bases from V and 2 from J, leaving 13 bases between them. CDR3 nucleotide sequence: TGCGCCAGCAGCCCGAACCCGGGGACTGGGGCCAACGTCCTGACTTTC. This gives the protein CASSPNPGTGANVLTF.

The chain couples TRBV7-2 to TRBJ2-7; 9 nucleotides match TRBD2. There are 13 residues in the CDR3. In germline, CDR1 is SGHTA, CDR2 FQGNSA. V shed 4 bases and J 7 bases; nucleotides not matched to a gene: 5. The CDR3 loop reads CASSSLLAGEQYF. The CDR3 DNA is TGTGCCAGCAGCTCCCTTCTAGCGGGAGAGCAGTACTTC.

This chain uses TRBV5-1 with TRBJ2-1, with 9 bases identical to TRBD2. CDR3 length equals 15 residues. Germline-derived CDR1 and CDR2 are SGHRS and YFSETQ. Trimming removed 0 bases from V and 5 bases from J; junction bases left unmatched: 3. CDR3 amino acids: CASSLELAGNNEQFF. CDR3 sequence (DNA): TGCGCCAGCAGCTTGGAGCTAGCGGGAAACAATGAGCAGTTCTTC.

The genes are TRBV29-1 and TRBJ2-1, with 7 bases lining up with TRBD2. V was clipped by 3 bases and J by 4 bases; unmatched bases: 6. Germline V gene data show CDR1 as SQVTM and CDR2 as ANQGSEA. This CDR3 is 14 amino acids long. CDR3 nucleotides: TGCAGCGTTGACTTTGCGGGAGTGTACAATGAGCAGTTCTTC. Amino acid sequence: CSVDFAGVYNEQFF.

The CDR3: CAWSVGNTIYF. CDR3 bases: TGTGCCTGGAGCGTCGGAAACACCATATATTTT. The chain links TRBV30 to TRBJ1-3, with D unresolved. Germline V CDR1 and CDR2: GTSNPN, SVGIG (reference sequence). The CDR3 totals 11 residues. The V end lost 3 bases, the J end lost 4 bases, and 4 bases lay between the germline ends.

The chain employs TRBV14 and TRBJ2-1; tentative D call: TRBD1 (5 bases). Trimming left V 1 base short and J 12 bases short, with 22 bases between. The CDR3 consists of 16 residues. Looked up from germline, CDR1 is SGHDN and CDR2 is FVKESK. The CDR3, as DNA: TGTGCCAGCAGCCAAGGAAGGCAGGGTGCGTACGGCGGGCAGTTCTTC. Its protein is CASSQGRQGAYGGQFF.

The chain links TRBV9 to TRBJ2-1, with D possibly matching TRBD1 (5 bases). CDR3 length: 17 residues. Trimming took off 0 bases at V and 0 bases at J, with 13 bases between the two ends. In germline, CDR1 is SGDLS, CDR2 YYNGEE. Here the CDR3 DNA reads TGTGCCAGCAGCGTAGGCGGAGCCAGGGCCTCCTACAATGAGCAGTTCTTC. Its protein product is CASSVGGARASYNEQFF.

V gene TRBV7-2 combines with J gene TRBJ2-1; 7 bases match TRBD1. From germline, CDR1 is SGHTA and CDR2 FQGNSA. V lost 4 bases to trimming and J lost 6 bases; unmatched junction nucleotides: 3. The CDR3 consists of 13 residues. This CDR3 is CASSSSGGNEQFF. Written as DNA, the CDR3 is TGTGCCAGCAGCTCCTCAGGGGGCAATGAGCAGTTCTTC.

The chain uses TRBV18 and TRBJ2-4, with 9 nucleotides matching TRBD2. In germline, CDR1 is KGHSH, CDR2 LQKENI. Trimming cost V 3 bases and J 12 bases; bases outside gene matches: 12. The CDR3 runs 15 residues. Here the CDR3 reads CASSPASGREGAQYF. The DNA of the CDR3 is TGTGCCAGCTCACCCGCCTCGGGGCGGGAGGGTGCTCAGTACTTC.

The chain couples TRBV29-1 to TRBJ2-7; 8 nucleotides line up with TRBD1. This CDR3 is built from 16 residues. CDR1 SQVTM and CDR2 ANQGSEA come from the germline V gene. V was clipped by 6 bases and J by 2 bases; unmatched bases: 15. CDR3 in amino acids: CSVRALPGQATYEQYF. The CDR3 DNA reads as TGCAGCGTCCGTGCCCTCCCGGGACAGGCTACCTACGAGCAGTACTTC.

The V and J genes are TRBV29-1 and TRBJ2-1; possibly TRBD2 for D (6 bases). Trimming took off 7 bases at V and 4 bases at J, with 14 bases between the two ends. CDR3 length: 13 residues. Germline CDR1 SQVTM, CDR2 ANQGSEA. The CDR3, as DNA: TGCAGCGCTACTAGCTTTTCTTACAATGAGCAGTTCTTC. It translates to CSATSFSYNEQFF.

The rearrangement uses TRBV9 and TRBJ2-1; 7 positions agree with TRBD2. The CDR3 consists of 15 residues. Germline CDR1 SGDLS, CDR2 YYNGEE. J lost 4 bases, V lost 3 bases, and 7 bases had no gene match. Here the CDR3 reads CASSASGEPYNEQFF. CDR3 nucleotide sequence: TGTGCCAGCAGCGCTAGCGGAGAACCATACAATGAGCAGTTCTTC. The variable domain in full, completed from reference TRBV9 and TRBJ2-1, reads DSGVTQTPKHLITATGQRVTLRCSPRSGDLSVYWYQQSLDQGLQFLIQYYNGEERAKGNILERFSAQQFPDLHSELNLSSLELGDSALYFCASSASGEPYNEQFFGPGTRLTVL.

The chain recombines TRBV6-5 with TRBJ1-1; D is unclear. Germline lookup yields CDR1 MNHEY and CDR2 SVGAGI. The CDR3 totals 14 residues. Trimming took off 4 bases at V and 3 bases at J, with 12 bases between the two ends. CDR3 nucleotides: TGTGCCAGCAGTTCCCTCAGTTACGACACTGAAGCTTTCTTT. Its protein product is CASSSLSYDTEAFF.

The chain recombines TRBV19 with TRBJ1-2, with 7 bases aligning to TRBD1. CDR3 length equals 12 residues. The V and J ends lost 9 bases and 7 bases, in that order; junction bases with no gene match: 8. CDR1 and CDR2 from the germline V gene are LNHDA and SQIVND (reference sequence). The CDR3 DNA sequence: TGTGCCAGCACAGGGGTTGTGTTTGGCTACACCTTC. It yields the protein CASTGVVFGYTF.

The chain has TRBV2 and TRBJ2-7, with TRBD1 identical over 7 bases. V trimming: 10 bases; J trimming: 2 bases; junction bases outside the gene matches: 17. Per germline, CDR1 SNHLY and CDR2 FYNNEI. This CDR3 is 16 amino acids long. Here the CDR3 reads CATIKPTGTATYEQYF. In nucleotides, the CDR3 is TGTGCCACCATCAAACCAACCGGGACAGCCACCTACGAGCAGTACTTC.

The V gene is TRBV27, the J gene TRBJ2-3; D perhaps matches TRBD2 (5 bases). The length of the CDR3 is 15 residues. Germline V gene data show CDR1 as MNHEY and CDR2 as SMNVEV (reference sequence). Trimming took off 3 bases at V and 0 bases at J, with 10 bases between the two ends. The CDR3 sequence: CASSFAGVSTDTQYF. CDR3 DNA sequence: TGTGCCAGCAGTTTCGCCGGGGTTAGCACAGATACGCAGTATTTT.

This clone was detected once. The chain carries TRBV18 and TRBJ1-5, with D possibly TRBD1 on 5 matching bases. The V gene lost 2 bases and the J gene lost 6 bases, with 8 bases spanning the gap. The CDR3 loop spans 13 amino acids. From germline, CDR1 is KGHSH and CDR2 LQKENI. The CDR3 DNA is TGTGCCAGCTCACCAACAGGACGTCAGCCCCAGCATTTT. Encoded protein: CASSPTGRQPQHF.

J is TRBJ2-1 and V is TRBV2; TRBD2 is a possible D gene (6 bases). Between the trimmed V and J ends, which lost 8 bases and 6 bases, there was a span of 8 bases. The CDR3 contains 11 residues. Germline V gives CDR1 SNHLY, CDR2 FYNNEI. Written as DNA, the CDR3 is TGTGCCAGCTTACTAGCCAATGAGCAGTTCTTC. Protein: CASLLANEQFF.

A single count supports this clone. The chain combines TRBV9 with TRBJ2-3; 9 bases fit TRBD2. The CDR3 totals 15 residues. Germline CDR1 SGDLS, CDR2 YYNGEE. The V segment lost 3 bases and the J segment 1 base; nucleotides outside the gene matches: 3. CDR3 amino acids: CASSGLAERTDTQYF. CDR3 bases: TGTGCCAGCAGCGGACTAGCGGAACGCACAGATACGCAGTATTTT.

The V gene is TRBV27, the J gene TRBJ2-7; 7 positions match TRBD1. The V gene end was trimmed by 8 bases and the J gene end by 4 bases; junction bases not matched to a gene: 11. This CDR3 contains 14 residues. Germline assignment: CDR1 MNHEY and CDR2 SMNVEV (reference sequence). The CDR3 spells CASQLHRGEYEQYF. The CDR3 nucleotides read TGTGCCAGCCAACTTCACAGGGGAGAGTACGAGCAGTACTTC.

This rearrangement joins TRBV5-4 to TRBJ1-1; 10 bases align to TRBD1. Unmatched junction bases numbered 4, after V lost 3 bases and J lost 8 bases. This CDR3 contains 13 residues. The germline gives CDR1 SGHNT, CDR2 YYREEE (reference sequence). CDR3 nucleotides: TGTGCCAGCAGCTGGACAGGGGGTCTCGAAGCTTTCTTT. Its translation is CASSWTGGLEAFF.

V and J are TRBV6-5 and TRBJ2-1; D possibly corresponds to TRBD2 (5 bases). Germline V gives CDR1 MNHEY, CDR2 SVGAGI. V gave up 3 bases and J gave up 0 bases, with 9 bases separating them. This CDR3 has 15 residues. The CDR3 DNA follows: TGTGCCAGCAGTTATGACGGGAACTCCTACAATGAGCAGTTCTTC. Protein sequence: CASSYDGNSYNEQFF.

The chain has TRBV29-1 and TRBJ1-1, with 7 bases fitting TRBD1. Germline lookup yields CDR1 SQVTM and CDR2 ANQGSEA. The ends lost 4 bases at V and 4 bases at J; junction bases unmatched: 9. The CDR3 has 14 residues. The CDR3 nucleotides read TGCAGCGTTGTTGACGGAGCAGGGGGCACTGAAGCTTTCTTT. Translating it yields CSVVDGAGGTEAFF.

This clone occurred a few times. The chain couples TRBV7-9 to TRBJ2-7; no reliable D call. The CDR3 is made up of 11 amino acids. CDR1 and CDR2 from the germline V gene are SEHNR and FQNEAQ (reference sequence). Trimming removed 3 bases at V and 7 bases at J, with 7 bases between. CDR3 DNA: TGTGCCAGCAGCTTCAACATGGAGCAGTACTTC. Encoded protein: CASSFNMEQYF. Using reference TRBV7-9 and TRBJ2-7 for the parts outside the CDR3, the full variable domain is DTGVSQNPRHKITKRGQNVTFRCDPISEHNRLYWYRQTLGQGPEFLTYFQNEAQLEKSRLLSDRFSAERPKGSFSTLEIQRTEQGDSAMYLCASSFNMEQYFGPGTRLTVT.

DNA of the CDR3: TGCGCCAGCAGCTTGGAAGGAGCGGGAGGACTCCAAGAGACCCAGTACTTC. Translating it yields CASSLEGAGGLQETQYF. The rearrangement uses TRBV5-1 and TRBJ2-5; TRBD2 matches 9 bases. The CDR3 totals 17 residues. Losses at the gene ends were 0 bases for V and 1 base for J; bases not matched to a gene: 7. The germline V gene has CDR1 SGHRS and CDR2 YFSETQ.

This clone was seen just once. The chain is built from TRBV7-2 and TRBJ2-7; 9 nucleotides line up with TRBD2. The V gene end was trimmed by 1 base and the J gene end by 5 bases; junction bases not matched to a gene: 3. This CDR3 is built from 14 residues. Germline assignment: CDR1 SGHTA and CDR2 FQGNSA. CDR3 in DNA: TGTGCCAGCAGCTTAGTGGCGGGAGGGGACGAGCAGTACTTC. Translation gives CASSLVAGGDEQYF.

The rearrangement links TRBV19 to TRBJ1-2; no firm D call. Germline V gene sequence: CDR1 LNHDA, CDR2 SQIVND (reference sequence). The CDR3 extends over 13 amino acids. Trimming took off 3 bases at V and 0 bases at J, with 5 bases between the two ends. In DNA, the CDR3 is TGTGCCAGTAGTATGGTAGCTAACTATGGCTACACCTTC. Protein: CASSMVANYGYTF.